This entry features one T cell receptor (beta chain) sequence. The data belong to a study of CD8+ T cells in alopecia areata. TCR sequencing used cDNA made by reverse transcription of extracted RNA. Repertoires were generated with immunoSEQ multiplex PCR, while TCRdb's copy carries only in-frame clones and drops some. The table shows approximately 160,000 clones, with around 60% occurring only once. Per the germline V gene, CDR1 is MNHEY and CDR2 is SMNVEV (reference sequence). The CDR3 has 13 residues. The V end lost 2 bases, the J end lost 7 bases, and 11 bases lay between the germline ends. As for treatment: oral pan-JAK inhibitor, 5-10 mg twice daily.

The chain employs TRBV27 and TRBJ1-1, with D possibly matching TRBD1 (5 bases). The receptor was isolated from a human donor with alopecia areata. Material: CD4+ T cells sorted from blood, obtained at week 24, from a patient treated with tofacitinib. CDR3 amino acids: CASSLTQGYEAFF. DNA for the CDR3: TGTGCCAGCAGTTTAACGCAGGGCTATGAAGCTTTCTTT.